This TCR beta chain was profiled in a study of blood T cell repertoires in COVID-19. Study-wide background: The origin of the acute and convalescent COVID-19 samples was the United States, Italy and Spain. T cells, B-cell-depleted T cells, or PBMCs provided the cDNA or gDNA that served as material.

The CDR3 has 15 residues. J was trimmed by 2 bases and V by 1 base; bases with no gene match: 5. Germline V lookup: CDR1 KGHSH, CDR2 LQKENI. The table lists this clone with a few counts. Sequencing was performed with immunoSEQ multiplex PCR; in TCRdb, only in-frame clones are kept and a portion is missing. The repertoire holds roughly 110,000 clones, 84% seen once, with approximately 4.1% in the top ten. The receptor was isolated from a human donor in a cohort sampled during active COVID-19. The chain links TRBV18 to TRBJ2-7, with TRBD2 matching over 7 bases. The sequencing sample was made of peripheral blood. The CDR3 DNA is TGTGCCAGCTCACCACGCGGACTAGGAACCTACGAGCAGTACTTC. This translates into CASSPRGLGTYEQYF.